Shown below are 4 T cell receptor beta chains from a single sample sequenced in a study of cytomegalovirus exposure and HLA in healthy donors. Sequencing was performed with immunoSEQ multiplex PCR; in TCRdb, only in-frame clones are kept and a portion is missing. The sample lists fewer than 120,000 clones, around nine tenths occurring once. Specimen: PBMCs. The receptors shown here come from a woman aged 25 to 45 in good health and CMV-seropositive.

The chain employs TRBV2 and TRBJ2-7; D is possibly TRBD1 (5 bases). There are 14 residues in the CDR3. Germline loops: CDR1 SNHLY, CDR2 FYNNEI. The V gene lost 4 bases and the J gene lost 5 bases, with 15 bases spanning the gap. The CDR3 DNA reads as TGTGCCAGCAGTGCCCGAGGACAAAGCGACGAGCAGTACTTC. It yields the protein CASSARGQSDEQYF.

The CDR3 is CASTIPGQGGEQFF. CDR3 coding DNA: TGTGCCAGCACGATTCCGGGACAGGGAGGGGAGCAGTTCTTC. The rearrangement joins TRBV25-1 to TRBJ2-1, with 9 bases matching TRBD1. After removal of 7 bases from V and 10 bases from J, the junction contained 11 bases not matched to a gene. Germline loops: CDR1 MGHDK, CDR2 SYGVNS. This CDR3 is built from 14 residues.

The V and J genes are TRBV5-6 and TRBJ1-1; TRBD1 aligns across 7 bases. Germline V lookup: CDR1 SGHDT, CDR2 YYEEEE. V lost 4 bases and J lost 10; bases outside the gene matches: 16. CDR3 length: 15 amino acids. The CDR3 DNA sequence: TGTGCCAGCAGCACACCGTGGAGGGGGACAGAGGGAGCTTTCTTT. Its protein product is CASSTPWRGTEGAFF.

This sequence joins TRBV7-3 and TRBJ2-2; D is uncertain. The germline V gene encodes CDR1 SGHTA and CDR2 FQGTGA. CDR3 length: 14 residues. The germline V and J ends were trimmed by 7 bases and 1 base, with 10 bases remaining between them. The CDR3 nucleotides read TGTGCCAGCAAAGGCACAGTGAACACCGGGGAGCTGTTTTTT. This codes for CASKGTVNTGELFF.